One sample yielded the 27 T cell receptor beta chains listed below, sequenced in a study of T cells after yellow fever vaccination. TCRdb redid the calling of the 5' RACE reads with MiXCR, one entry per CDR3 protein. The sample holds 80,000 to 100,000 distinct CDR3 sequences; 8% to 10% are singletons and the top ten take around a sixth. Sequencing was performed on CD8+ T cells not binding an NS4B(214-222) dextramer, sorted from PBMCs, taken more than 14 days after the first yellow fever vaccination. The receptors stem from a young man who received the YFV17D yellow fever vaccine.

This clonotype came up a few times. The CDR3 region is CASSLVGSSTDTQYF. The CDR3 DNA sequence: TGTGCCAGCAGTTTAGTTGGAAGCAGCACAGATACGCAGTATTTT. This rearrangement joins TRBV12-3 or TRBV12-4 to TRBJ2-3; no firm D call. The CDR3 sequence is 15 residues long. V gave up 1 base and J gave up 0 bases, with 8 bases separating them.

This chain connects TRBV6-4 to TRBJ2-3, with TRBD2 matching over 14 bases. This CDR3 comprises 19 residues. The junction had 11 bases not matched to a gene; V was cut back by 2 bases and J by 4 bases. CDR1 MRHNA and CDR2 SNTAGT come from the germline V gene. The CDR3 protein is CASSDPRTSGGLAPDTQYF. DNA for the CDR3: TGTGCCAGCAGTGACCCCCGGACTAGCGGGGGGTTGGCTCCAGATACGCAGTATTTT.

The table lists this clonotype with a few counts. J is TRBJ2-7 and V is TRBV11-2, with TRBD2 matching 10 bases. V shed 5 bases and J 6 bases; nucleotides not matched to a gene: 7. The CDR3 extends over 14 amino acids. Per the germline V gene, CDR1 is SGHAT and CDR2 is FQNNGV. In DNA form, the CDR3 reads TGTGCCAGCAGCCGTAGCGGGGGGCTGGCCGAGCAGTACTTC. Its translation: CASSRSGGLAEQYF. Based on the CDR3 plus reference TRBV11-2 and TRBJ2-7, the full variable domain is EAGVAQSPRYKIIEKRQSVAFWCNPISGHATLYWYQQILGQGPKLLIQFQNNGVVDDSQLPKDRFSAERLKGVDSTLKIQPAKLEDSAVYLCASSRSGGLAEQYFGPGTRLTVT.

This clonotype was found many times. This chain links TRBV19 with TRBJ2-2; TRBD2 agrees at 10 bases. CDR3 length: 15 residues. V dropped 3 bases and J dropped 5; count of bases not matched to a gene: 3. Per the germline V gene, CDR1 is LNHDA and CDR2 is SQIVND (reference sequence). Written as DNA, the CDR3 is TGTGCCAGTAGTATGGTAGCGGGGGGAACCGGGGAGCTGTTTTTT. It codes for CASSMVAGGTGELFF. Filled out from reference TRBV19 and TRBJ2-2, the complete variable domain reads DGGITQSPKYLFRKEGQNVTLSCEQNLNHDAMYWYRQDPGQGLRLIYYSQIVNDFQKGDIAEGYSVSREKKESFPLTVTSAQKNPTAFYLCASSMVAGGTGELFFGEGSRLTVL.

The rearrangement uses TRBV7-3 and TRBJ2-1; D gene ambiguous. CDR3 length: 16 residues. Per germline, CDR1 SGHTA and CDR2 FQGTGA. The germline V and J ends were trimmed by 1 base and 4 bases, with 14 bases remaining between them. CDR3 DNA: TGTGCCAGCAGCTTAATGACGAGACCAAATTACAATGAGCAGTTCTTC. This gives the protein CASSLMTRPNYNEQFF.

The chain has TRBV20-1 and TRBJ1-2; maybe TRBD1 (5 bases). The CDR3 runs to 13 residues. Trimming took 0 bases from V and 2 from J, leaving 7 bases between them. Germline V gene lookup returns CDR1 DFQATT and CDR2 SNEGSKA (reference sequence). The CDR3 is CSARDGANYGYTF. CDR3 DNA: TGCAGTGCTAGAGATGGGGCAAACTATGGCTACACCTTC.

This clonotype was seen a few times. V is TRBV11-2 and J is TRBJ1-1; TRBD1 matches 7 bases. V shed 5 bases and J 0 bases; nucleotides not matched to a gene: 6. CDR3 length equals 15 residues. CDR1 SGHAT and CDR2 FQNNGV come from the germline V gene. CDR3 in DNA: TGTGCCAGCAGCCCCCCCACAGGGGTGAACACTGAAGCTTTCTTT. Translated, it gives CASSPPTGVNTEAFF.

The rearrangement joins TRBV4-3 to TRBJ1-1; D possibly corresponds to TRBD1 (5 bases). CDR1 and CDR2 (germline): LGHNA, YSLEER. V lost 0 bases and J lost 1, with 15 bases in between. The CDR3 length is 17 residues. The DNA for the CDR3 is TGCGCCAGCAGCCAAGACTCTCGGGGGGGTTCGAACACTGAAGCTTTCTTT. Its protein product is CASSQDSRGGSNTEAFF.

This chain links TRBV27 with TRBJ1-5; D is perhaps TRBD1 (5 bases). In germline, CDR1 is MNHEY, CDR2 SMNVEV (reference sequence). This CDR3 comprises 13 residues. V shed 3 bases and J shed 6 bases, with 9 bases lying between them. The CDR3 nucleotides read TGTGCCAGCAGTTTGACAGAACTTCAGCCCCAGCATTTT. This sequence encodes CASSLTELQPQHF.

This sequence joins TRBV5-1 and TRBJ2-1, with 13 bases aligning to TRBD2. Per the germline V gene, CDR1 is SGHRS and CDR2 is YFSETQ. The J segment lost 8 bases and the V segment lost 4 bases, leaving 9 bases of the junction unmatched. This CDR3 is 16 amino acids long. CDR3 residues: CASSPKLAGGRDEQFF. The DNA for the CDR3 is TGCGCCAGCAGCCCCAAACTAGCGGGGGGGCGAGATGAGCAGTTCTTC.

The CDR3 DNA reads TGCGCCAGCAGCCAAGATCAAGGGGCGGACGAGCAGTACGTC. This translates into CASSQDQGADEQYV. The chain carries TRBV4-1 and TRBJ2-7; a possible D gene is TRBD1 (5 bases). Germline CDR1 and CDR2: MGHRA and YSYEKL. The V gene lost 0 bases and the J gene lost 5 bases, with 11 bases spanning the gap. The CDR3 has 14 residues.

V and J are TRBV5-1 and TRBJ2-7; no firm D call. CDR3 length: 15 residues. Trimming removed 0 bases from V and 5 bases from J, with 15 bases in between. CDR1 and CDR2 (germline): SGHRS, YFSETQ. The CDR3 coding sequence is TGCGCCAGCAGCTTGGGTCGGGTAACGTCGGACGAGCAGTACTTC. Its protein is CASSLGRVTSDEQYF. Combining the CDR3 with reference TRBV5-1 and TRBJ2-7 gives the whole variable domain KAGVTQTPRYLIKTRGQQVTLSCSPISGHRSVSWYQQTPGQGLQFLFEYFSETQRNKGNFPGRFSGRQFSNSRSEMNVSTLELGDSALYLCASSLGRVTSDEQYFGPGTRLTVT.

This clonotype came up a few times. The chain joins TRBV4-3 to TRBJ2-6; D is uncertain. The CDR3 has 16 amino acids. Germline CDR1 is LGHNA and CDR2 is YSLEER. V lost 1 base, J lost 1 base, and 8 bases lay in between. The CDR3: CASSQVTASGANVLTF. CDR3 in DNA: TGCGCCAGCAGCCAAGTTACAGCGTCTGGGGCCAACGTCCTGACTTTC.

The table lists this clonotype with a few counts. V and J are TRBV4-1 and TRBJ1-6; 9 nucleotides align to TRBD1. The CDR3 totals 15 residues. The germline gives CDR1 MGHRA, CDR2 YSYEKL. Trimming cost V 5 bases and J 10 bases; bases outside gene matches: 9. CDR3 coding DNA: TGCGCCAGCAGCTTACCCGGACAGGGGAACTCACCCCTCCACTTT. Translating gives CASSLPGQGNSPLHF.

Many counts were recorded for this clonotype. This chain links TRBV20-1 with TRBJ2-7; a weak D match, TRBD1 (5 bases). The V and J ends lost 0 bases and 2 bases respectively, with 17 bases between them. The germline V gene has CDR1 DFQATT and CDR2 SNEGSKA (reference sequence). The CDR3 spans 16 residues. CDR3 residues: CSARDPGHLIPYEQYF. As DNA, the CDR3 is TGCAGTGCTAGAGATCCCGGACATCTGATCCCCTACGAGCAGTACTTC.

The rearrangement uses TRBV11-2 and TRBJ2-3; D uncertain. Germline V lookup: CDR1 SGHAT, CDR2 FQNNGV. V was clipped by 5 bases and J by 5 bases, with 8 bases between them. The CDR3 spans 12 residues. The CDR3 region is CASSQSGDTQYF. The CDR3 DNA sequence: TGTGCCAGCAGCCAGTCCGGAGATACGCAGTATTTT.

V gene TRBV4-3 combines with J gene TRBJ2-7; TRBD1 might be the D (7 bases). Germline CDR1 LGHNA, CDR2 YSLEER. Trimming cost V 9 bases and J 3 bases, with 15 bases left between them. This CDR3 is 13 amino acids long. DNA of the CDR3: TGCGCCAGGTCGGGTCAGGGGGGCTACGAGCAGTACGTC. Encoded protein: CARSGQGGYEQYV.

The genes are TRBV7-6 and TRBJ2-3, with D unresolved. CDR1 is SGHVS and CDR2 is FNYEAQ in the germline V gene. The V gene lost 5 bases and the J gene lost 2 bases, with 11 bases spanning the gap. The CDR3 totals 14 residues. In DNA form, the CDR3 reads TGTGCCAGCAGCCCAGAGACCTACACAGATACGCAGTATTTT. Translated, it gives CASSPETYTDTQYF.

This clonotype has just a few counts. V and J are TRBV12-3 or TRBV12-4 and TRBJ2-5, with 9 bases that match TRBD1. The CDR3 has 15 amino acids. V lost 5 bases and J lost 3; bases outside the gene matches: 7. The CDR3 loop is CASSLAGQGKETQYF. The CDR3 nucleotides read TGTGCCAGCAGTCTCGCCGGACAGGGGAAAGAGACCCAGTACTTC.

A word on this clonotype: A much larger clone differs from this one at a single base, so this may be a read error. The chain combines TRBV29-1 with TRBJ2-7; a weak D match, TRBD1 (6 bases). Per the germline V gene, CDR1 is SQVTM and CDR2 is ANQGSEA. This CDR3 region has 14 residues. The V and J ends lost 6 bases and 5 bases respectively, with 20 bases between them. The CDR3 bases are TGCAGCGTCCCAGGGGCGACAGGTATCCACGAGCAGTACTTC. Its protein product is CSVPGATGIHEQYF.

This clonotype appeared a few times. This chain uses TRBV6-5 with TRBJ1-2; D might be TRBD1 (6 bases). The CDR3 length is 13 residues. Germline CDR1 MNHEY, CDR2 SVGAGI. V was cut by 4 bases and J by 7 bases, with 13 bases left in between. This chain's CDR3 is CASSWGAGTGYTF. CDR3 sequence (DNA): TGTGCCAGCAGTTGGGGGGCAGGGACTGGCTACACCTTC.

This chain uses TRBV15 with TRBJ2-5; D gene uncertain. From germline, CDR1 is LNHNV and CDR2 YYDKDF (reference sequence). CDR3 size: 16 residues. V dropped 0 bases and J dropped 6 bases, with 17 bases sitting between them. CDR3 residues: CATSRDSGFSSKTQYF. The DNA for the CDR3 is TGTGCCACCAGCAGAGATTCAGGTTTTAGCTCGAAGACCCAGTACTTC.

J is TRBJ1-3 and V is TRBV20-1; no definite D call. The CDR3 runs to 15 residues. Germline V lookup: CDR1 DFQATT, CDR2 SNEGSKA (reference sequence). Between the trimmed V and J ends, which lost 4 bases and 0 bases, there was a span of 13 bases. DNA of the CDR3: TGCAGTGCTATCGGTTCTTACTACTCTGGAAACACCATATATTTT. Its protein is CSAIGSYYSGNTIYF.

This clonotype showed up just a few times. The rearrangement joins TRBV19 to TRBJ2-1, with 7 bases identical to TRBD2. Germline CDR1 and CDR2: LNHDA and SQIVND (reference sequence). This CDR3 is built from 17 residues. The junction had 6 bases not matched to a gene; V was cut back by 1 base and J by 0 bases. Here the CDR3 DNA reads TGTGCCAGTAGTATAGCGAGCGGGGCGCGCTCCTACAATGAGCAGTTCTTC. It codes for CASSIASGARSYNEQFF.

This clonotype came up a few times. The chain combines TRBV7-6 with TRBJ2-7; no firm D call. The V gene lost 2 bases and the J gene lost 1 base, with 9 bases spanning the gap. CDR1 and CDR2 from the germline V gene are SGHVS and FNYEAQ. The CDR3 has 14 amino acids. The DNA of the CDR3 is TGTGCCAGCAGCTTATTCTTCGGATCCTACGAGCAGTACTTC. It is translated as CASSLFFGSYEQYF.

This clonotype came up many times. This chain connects TRBV12-3 or TRBV12-4 to TRBJ2-2; D gene ambiguous. V was trimmed by 2 bases and J by 0 bases, leaving 10 bases between them. The length of the CDR3 is 16 residues. DNA of the CDR3: TGTGCCAGCAGTTTATTTCAGACCGCGAACACCGGGGAGCTGTTTTTT. It specifies CASSLFQTANTGELFF.

This chain links TRBV7-2 with TRBJ2-3; the D gene is possibly TRBD1 (5 bases). The ends were cut back, 4 bases at V and 8 bases at J, with 25 bases in the middle. The CDR3 covers 17 residues. Germline CDR1 is SGHTA and CDR2 is FQGNSA. The CDR3 coding sequence is TGTGCCAGCAGCTCCCTGGGAAACAGGATACCTACTGGTACGCAGTATTTT. Its protein product is CASSSLGNRIPTGTQYF. The full variable domain, with the rest looked up from reference TRBV7-2 and TRBJ2-3, is GAGVSQSPSNKVTEKGKDVELRCDPISGHTALYWYRQSLGQGLEFLIYFQGNSAPDKSGLPSDRFSAERTGGSVSTLTIQRTQQEDSAVYLCASSSLGNRIPTGTQYFGPGTRLTVL.